Sequencing of this T cell receptor (beta chain) was carried out in a study of response to subunit inactivated influenza vaccine. Regarding the study as a whole: Few new T cells, the authors suggested, are recruited by each seasonal influenza vaccination.

This clonotype was counted between two and nine times. The antigen remains undetermined. Germline V gives CDR1 DFQATT, CDR2 SNEGSKA (reference sequence). Trimming took 4 bases from V and 3 from J, leaving 12 bases between them. There are 13 residues in the CDR3. TCRdb itself ran the RT-PCR reads through MiXCR, one entry per CDR3 protein. Of over 650,000 distinct CDR3 sequences in the sample, around 20% were seen once. The sequenced sample was PBMCs from blood, obtained 5 days after vaccination. This sequence joins TRBV20-1 and TRBJ1-1; D is perhaps TRBD1 (5 bases). This TCR was sampled from a man in his fifties or sixties who received an inactivated influenza vaccine. The CDR3 region is CSAIGGRYTEAFF. The CDR3 nucleotides read TGCAGTGCTATTGGGGGAAGGTACACTGAAGCTTTCTTT.